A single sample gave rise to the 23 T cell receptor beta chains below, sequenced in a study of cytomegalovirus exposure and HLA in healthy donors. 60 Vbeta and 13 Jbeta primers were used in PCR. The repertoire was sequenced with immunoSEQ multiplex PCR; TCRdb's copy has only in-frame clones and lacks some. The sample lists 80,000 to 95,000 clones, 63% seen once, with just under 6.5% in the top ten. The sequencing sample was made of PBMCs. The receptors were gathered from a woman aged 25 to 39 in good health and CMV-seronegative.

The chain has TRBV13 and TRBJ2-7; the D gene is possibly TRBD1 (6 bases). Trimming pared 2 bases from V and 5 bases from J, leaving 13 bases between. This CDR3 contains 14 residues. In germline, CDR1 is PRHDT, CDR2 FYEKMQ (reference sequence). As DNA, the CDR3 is TGTGCCAGCAGCTTACGTCCAGGGGTACACGAGCAGTACTTC. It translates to CASSLRPGVHEQYF.

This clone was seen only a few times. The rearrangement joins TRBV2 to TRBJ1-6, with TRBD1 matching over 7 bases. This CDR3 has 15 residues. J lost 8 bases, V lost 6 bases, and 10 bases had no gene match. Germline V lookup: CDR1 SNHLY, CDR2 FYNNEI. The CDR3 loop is CASRAGTAGHSPLHF. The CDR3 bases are TGTGCCAGCAGGGCCGGGACAGCGGGCCATTCACCCCTCCACTTT.

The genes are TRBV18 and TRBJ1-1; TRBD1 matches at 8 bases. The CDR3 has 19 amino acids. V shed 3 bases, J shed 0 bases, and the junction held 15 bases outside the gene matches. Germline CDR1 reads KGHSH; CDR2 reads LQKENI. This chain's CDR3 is CASSPNLGQGLHMNTEAFF. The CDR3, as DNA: TGTGCCAGCTCACCTAACCTTGGACAGGGCCTTCACATGAACACTGAAGCTTTCTTT.

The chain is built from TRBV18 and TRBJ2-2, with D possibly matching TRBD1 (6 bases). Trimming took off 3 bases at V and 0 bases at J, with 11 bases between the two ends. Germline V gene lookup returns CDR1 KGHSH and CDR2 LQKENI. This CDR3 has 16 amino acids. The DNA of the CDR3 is TGTGCCAGCTCACCGAGGACAGAGTCGAACACCGGGGAGCTGTTTTTT. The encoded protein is CASSPRTESNTGELFF.

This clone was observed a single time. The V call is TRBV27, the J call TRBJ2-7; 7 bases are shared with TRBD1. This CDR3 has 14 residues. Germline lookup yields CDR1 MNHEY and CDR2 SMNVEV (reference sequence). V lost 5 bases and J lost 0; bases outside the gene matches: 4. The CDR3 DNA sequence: TGTGCCAGCAGTCGGGACAGAATCTCCTACGAGCAGTACTTC. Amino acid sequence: CASSRDRISYEQYF.

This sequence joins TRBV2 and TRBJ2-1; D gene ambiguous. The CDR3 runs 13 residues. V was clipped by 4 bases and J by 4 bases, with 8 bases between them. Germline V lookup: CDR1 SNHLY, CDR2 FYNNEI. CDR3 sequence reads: CASSGAEYNEQFF. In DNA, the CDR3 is TGTGCCAGCAGTGGGGCAGAATACAATGAGCAGTTCTTC.

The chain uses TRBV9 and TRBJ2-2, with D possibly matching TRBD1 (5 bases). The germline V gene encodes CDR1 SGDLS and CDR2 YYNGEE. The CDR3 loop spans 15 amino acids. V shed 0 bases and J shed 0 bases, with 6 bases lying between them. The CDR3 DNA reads TGTGCCAGCAGCGTAGGGACAACGAACACCGGGGAGCTGTTTTTT. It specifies CASSVGTTNTGELFF.

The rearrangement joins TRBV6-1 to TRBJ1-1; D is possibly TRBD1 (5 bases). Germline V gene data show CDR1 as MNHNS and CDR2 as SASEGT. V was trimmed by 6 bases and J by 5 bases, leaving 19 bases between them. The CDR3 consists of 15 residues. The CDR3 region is CASSLAPQGQTEAFF. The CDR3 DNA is TGTGCCAGCAGCCTGGCCCCCCAGGGCCAAACTGAAGCTTTCTTT.

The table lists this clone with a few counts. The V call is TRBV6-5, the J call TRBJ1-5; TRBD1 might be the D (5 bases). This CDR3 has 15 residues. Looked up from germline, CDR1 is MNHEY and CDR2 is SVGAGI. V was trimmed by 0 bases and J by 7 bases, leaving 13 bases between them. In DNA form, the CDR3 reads TGTGCCAGCAGTTACTCGGGGGGGGTTAAGCAGCCCCAGCATTTT. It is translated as CASSYSGGVKQPQHF.

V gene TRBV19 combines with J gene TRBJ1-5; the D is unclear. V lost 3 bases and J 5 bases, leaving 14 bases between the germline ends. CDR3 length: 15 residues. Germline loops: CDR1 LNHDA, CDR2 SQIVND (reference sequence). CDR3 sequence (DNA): TGTGCCAGTAGTATTCGCGGCAGAGACTATCAGCCCCAGCATTTT. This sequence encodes CASSIRGRDYQPQHF.

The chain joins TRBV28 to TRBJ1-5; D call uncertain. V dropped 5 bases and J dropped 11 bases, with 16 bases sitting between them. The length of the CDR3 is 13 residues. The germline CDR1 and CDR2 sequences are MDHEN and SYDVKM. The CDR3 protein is CASSPGIEMSQHF. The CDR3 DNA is TGTGCCAGCAGTCCCGGGATTGAGATGTCCCAGCATTTT.

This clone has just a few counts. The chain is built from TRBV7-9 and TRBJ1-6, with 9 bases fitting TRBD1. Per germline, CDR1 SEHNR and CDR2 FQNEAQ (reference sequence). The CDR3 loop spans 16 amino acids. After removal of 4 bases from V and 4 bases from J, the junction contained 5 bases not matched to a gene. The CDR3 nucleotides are TGTGCCAGCAGCTCGGGAGGGACAGGGTATAATTCACCCCTCCACTTT. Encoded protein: CASSSGGTGYNSPLHF. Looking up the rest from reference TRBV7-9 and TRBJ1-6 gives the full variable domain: DTGVSQNPRHKITKRGQNVTFRCDPISEHNRLYWYRQTLGQGPEFLTYFQNEAQLEKSRLLSDRFSAERPKGSFSTLEIQRTEQGDSAMYLCASSSGGTGYNSPLHFGNGTRLTVT.

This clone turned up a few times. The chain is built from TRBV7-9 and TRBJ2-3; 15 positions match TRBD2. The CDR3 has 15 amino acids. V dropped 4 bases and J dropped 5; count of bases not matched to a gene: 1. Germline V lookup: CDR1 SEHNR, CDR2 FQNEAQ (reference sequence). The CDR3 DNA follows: TGTGCCAGCAGCTCGGGACTAGCGGGAGGAGATACGCAGTATTTT. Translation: CASSSGLAGGDTQYF. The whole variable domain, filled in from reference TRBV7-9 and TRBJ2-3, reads DTGVSQNPRHKITKRGQNVTFRCDPISEHNRLYWYRQTLGQGPEFLTYFQNEAQLEKSRLLSDRFSAERPKGSFSTLEIQRTEQGDSAMYLCASSSGLAGGDTQYFGPGTRLTVL.

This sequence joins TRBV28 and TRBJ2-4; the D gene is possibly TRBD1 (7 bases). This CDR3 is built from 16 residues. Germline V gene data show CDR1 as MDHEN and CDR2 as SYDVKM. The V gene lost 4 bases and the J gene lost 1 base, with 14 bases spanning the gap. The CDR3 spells CASSSEGARAKNIQYF. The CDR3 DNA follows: TGTGCCAGCAGTTCGGAGGGGGCACGGGCCAAAAACATTCAGTACTTC. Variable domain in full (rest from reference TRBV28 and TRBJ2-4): DVKVTQSSRYLVKRTGEKVFLECVQDMDHENMFWYRQDPGLGLRLIYFSYDVKMKEKGDIPEGYSVSREKKERFSLILESASTNQTSMYLCASSSEGARAKNIQYFGAGTRLSVL.

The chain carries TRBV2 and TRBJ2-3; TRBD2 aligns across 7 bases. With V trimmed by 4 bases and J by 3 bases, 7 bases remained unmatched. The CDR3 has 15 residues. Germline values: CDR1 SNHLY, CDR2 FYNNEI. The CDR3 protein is CASSVTGLETDTQYF. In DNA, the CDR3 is TGTGCCAGCAGTGTTACTGGACTAGAAACAGATACGCAGTATTTT.

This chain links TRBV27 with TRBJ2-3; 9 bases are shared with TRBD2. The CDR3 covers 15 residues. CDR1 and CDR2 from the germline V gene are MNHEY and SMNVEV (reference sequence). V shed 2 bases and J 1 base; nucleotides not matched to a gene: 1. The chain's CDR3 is CASSLGGRGTDTQYF. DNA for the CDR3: TGTGCCAGCAGTTTAGGCGGGAGGGGCACAGATACGCAGTATTTT.

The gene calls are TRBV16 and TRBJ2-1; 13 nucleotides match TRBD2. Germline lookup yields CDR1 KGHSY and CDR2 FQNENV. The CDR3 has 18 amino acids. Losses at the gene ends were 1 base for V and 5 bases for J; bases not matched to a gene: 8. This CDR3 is CASSQLFWTSGSNNEQFF. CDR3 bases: TGTGCCAGCAGCCAATTATTTTGGACTAGCGGGAGCAACAATGAGCAGTTCTTC.

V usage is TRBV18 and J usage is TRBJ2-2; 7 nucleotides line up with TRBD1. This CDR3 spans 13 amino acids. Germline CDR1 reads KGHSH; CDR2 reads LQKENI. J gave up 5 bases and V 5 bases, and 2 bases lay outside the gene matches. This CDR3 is CASSDRETGELFF. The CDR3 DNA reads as TGTGCCAGCTCAGACAGGGAGACCGGGGAGCTGTTTTTT. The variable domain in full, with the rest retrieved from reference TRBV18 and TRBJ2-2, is NAGVMQNPRHLVRRRGQEARLRCSPMKGHSHVYWYRQLPEEGLKFMVYLQKENIIDESGMPKERFSAEFPKEGPSILRIQQVVRGDSAAYFCASSDRETGELFFGEGSRLTVL.

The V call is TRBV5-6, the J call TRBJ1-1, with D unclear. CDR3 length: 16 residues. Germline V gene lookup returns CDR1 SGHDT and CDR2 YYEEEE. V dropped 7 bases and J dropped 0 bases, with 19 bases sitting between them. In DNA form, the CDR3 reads TGTGCCAGCTCCCCGTCCCCCGACGGGTTGAACACTGAAGCTTTCTTT. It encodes CASSPSPDGLNTEAFF.

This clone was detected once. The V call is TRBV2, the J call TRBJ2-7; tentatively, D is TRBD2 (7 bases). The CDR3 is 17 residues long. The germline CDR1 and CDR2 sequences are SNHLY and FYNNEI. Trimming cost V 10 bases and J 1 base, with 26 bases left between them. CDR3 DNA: TGTGCCACCACCCAGCATCCCGGGGGGCTAACATCCTACGAGCAGTACTTC. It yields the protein CATTQHPGGLTSYEQYF.

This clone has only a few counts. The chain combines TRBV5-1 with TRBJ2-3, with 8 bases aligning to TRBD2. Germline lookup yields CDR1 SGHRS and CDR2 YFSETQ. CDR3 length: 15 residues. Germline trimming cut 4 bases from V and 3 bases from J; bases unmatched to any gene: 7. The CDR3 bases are TGCGCCAGCAGCCCCTTGGGACTAGTAACAGATACGCAGTATTTT. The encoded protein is CASSPLGLVTDTQYF. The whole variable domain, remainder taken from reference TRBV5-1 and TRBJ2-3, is KAGVTQTPRYLIKTRGQQVTLSCSPISGHRSVSWYQQTPGQGLQFLFEYFSETQRNKGNFPGRFSGRQFSNSRSEMNVSTLELGDSALYLCASSPLGLVTDTQYFGPGTRLTVL.

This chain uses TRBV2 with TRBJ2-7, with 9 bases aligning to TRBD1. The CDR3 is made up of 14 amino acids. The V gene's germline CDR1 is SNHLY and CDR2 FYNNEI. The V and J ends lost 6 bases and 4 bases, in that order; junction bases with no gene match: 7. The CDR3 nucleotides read TGTGCCAGCAGGGGGGGGACAGGGACATACGAGCAGTACTTC. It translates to CASRGGTGTYEQYF. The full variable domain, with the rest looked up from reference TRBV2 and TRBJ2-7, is EPEVTQTPSHQVTQMGQEVILRCVPISNHLYFYWYRQILGQKVEFLVSFYNNEISEKSEIFDDQFSVERPDGSNFTLKIRSTKLEDSAMYFCASRGGTGTYEQYFGPGTRLTVT.

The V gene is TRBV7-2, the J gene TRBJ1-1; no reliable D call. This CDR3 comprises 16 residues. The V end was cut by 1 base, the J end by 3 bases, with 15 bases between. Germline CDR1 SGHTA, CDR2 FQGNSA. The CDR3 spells CASSLGSWYPDTEAFF. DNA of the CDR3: TGTGCCAGCAGCTTAGGGAGCTGGTACCCCGACACTGAAGCTTTCTTT. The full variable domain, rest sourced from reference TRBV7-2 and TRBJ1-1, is GAGVSQSPSNKVTEKGKDVELRCDPISGHTALYWYRQSLGQGLEFLIYFQGNSAPDKSGLPSDRFSAERTGGSVSTLTIQRTQQEDSAVYLCASSLGSWYPDTEAFFGQGTRLTVV.